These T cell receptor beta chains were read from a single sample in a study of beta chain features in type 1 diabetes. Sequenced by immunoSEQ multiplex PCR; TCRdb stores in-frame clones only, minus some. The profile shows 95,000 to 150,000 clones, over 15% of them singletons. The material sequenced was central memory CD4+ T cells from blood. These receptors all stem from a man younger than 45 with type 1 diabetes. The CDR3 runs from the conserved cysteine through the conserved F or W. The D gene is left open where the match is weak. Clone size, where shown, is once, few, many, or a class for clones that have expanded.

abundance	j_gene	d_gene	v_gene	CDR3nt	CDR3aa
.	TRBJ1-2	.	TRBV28	TGTGCCAGCAGTCCTACTATTAACTATGGCTACACCTTC	CASSPTINYGYTF
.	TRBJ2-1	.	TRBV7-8	TGTGCCAGCGAGAGTACCCCCTACAATGAGCAGTTCTTC	CASESTPYNEQFF
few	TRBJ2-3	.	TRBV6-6	TGTGCCAGCAGTCGATCTGCTAGTGATACGCAGTATTTT	CASSRSASDTQYF
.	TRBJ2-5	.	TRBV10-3	TGTGCCATCAGTGAAGATCAAGAGACCCAGTACTTC	CAISEDQETQYF
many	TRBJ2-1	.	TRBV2	TGTGCCAGCATCGTTGACAGAGGGGTCTACAATGAGCAGTTCTTC	CASIVDRGVYNEQFF
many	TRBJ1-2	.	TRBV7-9	TGTGCCAGCAGCTTTAACTTCAGGGCCCGAAAGGACTATGGCTACACCTTC	CASSFNFRARKDYGYTF
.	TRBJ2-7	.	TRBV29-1	TGCAGCGTTGTACAGGACAAAAATTCCTACGAGCAGTACTTC	CSVVQDKNSYEQYF
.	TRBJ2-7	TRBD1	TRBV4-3	TGCGCCAGCAGCCAAGATATAGGGACAGGGGACCTGACCTACGAGCAGTACTTC	CASSQDIGTGDLTYEQYF
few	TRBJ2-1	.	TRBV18	TGTGCCAGCTCACCGCAGCAAAGGGGTAATGAGCAGTTCTTC	CASSPQQRGNEQFF
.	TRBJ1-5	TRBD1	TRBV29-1	TGCAGCGTTTCCGACAGGGCCGATCAGCCCCAGCATTTT	CSVSDRADQPQHF
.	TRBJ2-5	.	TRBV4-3	TGCGCCAGCAGCCAAGACGGGCTACAAGAGACCCAGTACTTC	CASSQDGLQETQYF
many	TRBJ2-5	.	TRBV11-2	TGTGCCAGCAGCTTAAAGGGGGACCGATTCCAAGAGACCCAGTACTTC	CASSLKGDRFQETQYF
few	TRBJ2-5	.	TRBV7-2	TGTGCCAGCAGCTTAGCGGCGGTGGTCGCCCAGTACTTC	CASSLAAVVAQYF
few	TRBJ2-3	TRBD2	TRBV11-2	TGTGCCAGCAGCTTAGTCGGACTAGCGGGAGGCACAGATACGCAGTATTTT	CASSLVGLAGGTDTQYF
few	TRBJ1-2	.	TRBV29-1	TGCAGCGTTAGAGAGGCCTATGGCTACACCTTC	CSVREAYGYTF
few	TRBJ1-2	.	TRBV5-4	TGTGCCAGCAGCACCGGCTTAGGGGACTATGGCTACACCTTC	CASSTGLGDYGYTF
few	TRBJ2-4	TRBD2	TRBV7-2	TGTGCCAGCAGCACCCGGGGACTAGTGGGTTGGAACATTCAGTACTTC	CASSTRGLVGWNIQYF
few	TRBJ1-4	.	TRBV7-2	TGTGCCAGCAGCCCCGGACAGCGGGGTGAAAAACTGTTTTTT	CASSPGQRGEKLFF
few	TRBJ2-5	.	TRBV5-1	TGCGCCAGCAGCTTGGCAGTTAGCCAAGAGACCCAGTACTTC	CASSLAVSQETQYF
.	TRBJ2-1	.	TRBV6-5	TGTGCCAGCAGTTCGGAGGGGGAGCAGTTCTTC	CASSSEGEQFF
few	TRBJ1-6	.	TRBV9	TGTGCCAGCAGCCACCTAACAGGGTCTAATTCACCCCTCCACTTT	CASSHLTGSNSPLHF
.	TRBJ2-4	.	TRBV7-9	TGTGCCAGCAGCAATAGACACATTCAGTACTTC	CASSNRHIQYF